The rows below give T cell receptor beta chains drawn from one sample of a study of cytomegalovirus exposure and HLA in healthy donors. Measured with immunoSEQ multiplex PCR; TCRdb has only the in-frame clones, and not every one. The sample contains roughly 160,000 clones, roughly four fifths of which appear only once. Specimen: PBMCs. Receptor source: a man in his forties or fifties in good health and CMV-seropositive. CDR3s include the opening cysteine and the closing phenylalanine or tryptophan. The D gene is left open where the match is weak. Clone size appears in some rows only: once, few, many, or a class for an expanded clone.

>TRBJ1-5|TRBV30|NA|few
CAWSVQGDQPQHF
TGTGCCTGGAGTGTCCAGGGCGATCAGCCCCAGCATTTT
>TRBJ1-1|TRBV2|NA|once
CASIERGRGTEAFF
TGTGCCAGCATCGAGCGGGGGCGCGGGACTGAAGCTTTCTTT
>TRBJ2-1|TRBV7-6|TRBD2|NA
CASSPAGGSAFF
TGTGCCAGCAGCCCAGCGGGGGGGAGCGCGTTCTTC
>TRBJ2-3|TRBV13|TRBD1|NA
CASRRVQAGGKNTQYF
TGTGCCAGCAGGAGGGTCCAGGCAGGGGGCAAAAATACGCAGTATTTT
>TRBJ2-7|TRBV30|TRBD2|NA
CASSLAGSDEQYF
TGTGCCTCCTCACTAGCGGGGTCGGACGAGCAGTACTTC
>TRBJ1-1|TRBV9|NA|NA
CASTSGHLPTEAFF
TGTGCCAGCACCTCGGGACACCTTCCGACTGAAGCTTTCTTT
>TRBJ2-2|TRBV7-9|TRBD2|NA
CASKTSGGAFGELFF
TGTGCCAGCAAGACTAGCGGGGGGGCCTTCGGGGAGCTGTTTTTT
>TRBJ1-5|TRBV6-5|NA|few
CASSTDRFNQPQHF
TGTGCCAGCAGTACGGACAGATTCAATCAGCCCCAGCATTTT
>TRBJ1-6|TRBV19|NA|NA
CASSIDLLMGGGSPLHF
TGTGCCAGTAGTATAGACTTGTTGATGGGGGGGGGTTCACCCCTCCACTTT
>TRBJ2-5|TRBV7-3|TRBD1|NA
CASSLSGTGGGGIQETQYF
TGTGCCAGCAGCTTATCGGGGACAGGGGGCGGTGGGATTCAAGAGACCCAGTACTTC
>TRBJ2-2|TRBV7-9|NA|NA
CATQAMDTGELFF
TGTGCCACCCAGGCGATGGACACCGGGGAGCTGTTTTTT
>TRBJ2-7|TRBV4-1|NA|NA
CASSQAQGGEQYF
TGCGCCAGCAGCCAAGCTCAGGGGGGCGAGCAGTACTTC
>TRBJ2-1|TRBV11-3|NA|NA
CASSLRTGTAHYGEQFF
TGTGCCAGCAGCTTGAGAACCGGGACTGCGCATTACGGGGAGCAGTTCTTC
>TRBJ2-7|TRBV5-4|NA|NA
CASSQPGALSYEQYF
TGTGCCAGCAGCCAACCGGGAGCTCTCTCCTACGAGCAGTACTTC
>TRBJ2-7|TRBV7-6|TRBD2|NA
CASSSGTTQTSYEQYF
TGTGCCAGCAGCTCCGGGACTACTCAGACTTCCTACGAGCAGTACTTC
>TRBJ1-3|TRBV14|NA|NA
CASSQEGWQGGLSSGNTIYF
TGTGCCAGCAGCCAAGAAGGTTGGCAGGGCGGTCTAAGCTCTGGAAACACCATATATTTT
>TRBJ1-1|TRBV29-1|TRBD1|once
CSVELTGGKRATEAFF
TGCAGCGTTGAACTGACAGGGGGCAAGAGGGCCACTGAAGCTTTCTTT
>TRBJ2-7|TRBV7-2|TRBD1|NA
CASSPEGQGGHEQYF
TGTGCCAGCAGCCCTGAGGGACAGGGAGGCCACGAGCAGTACTTC
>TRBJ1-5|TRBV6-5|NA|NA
CASSRGGSEPQHF
TGTGCCAGCAGTCGCGGGGGATCAGAGCCCCAGCATTTT
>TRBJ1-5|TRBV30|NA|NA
CAWSPQGNQPQHF
TGTGCCTGGAGTCCACAGGGCAATCAGCCCCAGCATTTT
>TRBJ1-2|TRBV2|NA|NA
CASSEAWGRRYGYTF
TGTGCCAGCAGTGAGGCTTGGGGCAGGCGGTATGGCTACACCTTC
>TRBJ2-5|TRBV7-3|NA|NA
CASSLFASQETQYF
TGTGCCAGCAGCTTATTCGCCAGCCAAGAGACCCAGTACTTC
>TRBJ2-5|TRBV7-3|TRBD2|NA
CASSISLAGVGETQYF
TGTGCCAGCAGCATCTCACTAGCGGGAGTCGGGGAGACCCAGTACTTC
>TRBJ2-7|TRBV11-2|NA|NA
CASSLGDIYEQYF
TGTGCCAGCAGCTTAGGCGACATCTACGAGCAGTACTTC
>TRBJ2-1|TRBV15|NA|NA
CATSRGQYNEQFF
TGTGCCACCAGCAGAGGGCAATACAATGAGCAGTTCTTC
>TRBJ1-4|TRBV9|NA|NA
CASSVEGHPNEKLFF
TGTGCCAGCAGCGTAGAAGGACACCCTAATGAAAAACTGTTTTTT
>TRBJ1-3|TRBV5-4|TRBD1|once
CASSQRQGGSGNTIYF
TGTGCCAGCAGCCAAAGACAGGGAGGCTCTGGAAACACCATATATTTT
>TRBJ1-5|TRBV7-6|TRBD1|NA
CASSSGTAVWQPQHF
TGTGCCAGCAGTTCCGGGACAGCCGTTTGGCAGCCCCAGCATTTT
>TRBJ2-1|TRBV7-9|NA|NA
CASSGEWKTYNEQFF
TGTGCCAGCAGCGGGGAGTGGAAGACCTACAATGAGCAGTTCTTC
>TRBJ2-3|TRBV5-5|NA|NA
CASSLGAPPDTQYF
TGTGCCAGCAGTTTGGGGGCTCCCCCCGATACGCAGTATTTT
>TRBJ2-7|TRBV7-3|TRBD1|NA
CASSLGGTGVDEQYF
TGTGCCAGCAGCTTAGGCGGGACAGGGGTTGACGAGCAGTACTTC
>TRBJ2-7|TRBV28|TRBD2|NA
CASSPPGGGLASEQYF
TGTGCCAGCAGTCCCCCGGGGGGTGGACTAGCTAGCGAGCAGTACTTC
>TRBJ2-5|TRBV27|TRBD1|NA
CASSYTGTGGRETQYF
TGTGCCAGCAGTTATACCGGGACAGGGGGACGGGAGACCCAGTACTTC
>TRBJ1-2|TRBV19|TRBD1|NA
CASTEGDRDGYTF
TGTGCCAGTACCGAGGGGGACAGGGACGGCTACACCTTC
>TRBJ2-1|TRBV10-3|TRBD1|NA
CAISGGQGVHNEQFF
TGTGCCATCAGTGGGGGACAGGGGGTACACAATGAGCAGTTCTTC
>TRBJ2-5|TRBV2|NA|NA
CASRNSGQETQYF
TGTGCCAGCAGAAACTCGGGGCAAGAGACCCAGTACTTC
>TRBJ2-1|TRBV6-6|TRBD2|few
CASSYPGLAGDEQFF
TGTGCCAGCAGTTACCCGGGACTAGCGGGAGATGAGCAGTTCTTC
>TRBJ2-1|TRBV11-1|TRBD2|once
CASSFGLAGGNEQFF
TGTGCCAGCAGCTTCGGACTAGCGGGTGGTAATGAGCAGTTCTTC
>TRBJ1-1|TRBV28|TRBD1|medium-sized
CASSLGKGQGQMNTEAFF
TGTGCCAGCAGCCTTGGAAAAGGACAGGGACAAATGAACACTGAAGCTTTCTTT
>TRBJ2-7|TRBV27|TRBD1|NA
CASSPTGGIYEQYF
TGTGCCAGCAGCCCAACAGGGGGCATTTACGAGCAGTACTTC
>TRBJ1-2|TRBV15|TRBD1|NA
CATSRKQGASYYGYTF
TGTGCCACCAGCAGAAAACAGGGGGCAAGTTACTATGGCTACACCTTC
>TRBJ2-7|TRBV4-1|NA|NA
CASSQDRDTSSYEQYF
TGCGCCAGCAGCCAAGACAGGGACACGAGCTCCTACGAGCAGTACTTC
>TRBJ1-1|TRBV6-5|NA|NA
CASSSDNGEIYTEAFF
TGTGCCAGCAGTTCCGACAATGGTGAGATCTACACTGAAGCTTTCTTT
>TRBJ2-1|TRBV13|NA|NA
CASSLRDDNEQFF
TGTGCCAGCAGCTTGCGGGACGACAATGAGCAGTTCTTC
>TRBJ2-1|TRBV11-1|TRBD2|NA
CASSGGGEQFF
TGTGCCAGCAGTGGGGGGGGTGAGCAGTTCTTC
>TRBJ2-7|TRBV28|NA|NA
CATTYEQYF
TGTGCCACCACCTACGAGCAGTACTTC
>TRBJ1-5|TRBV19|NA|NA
CASSPIDRITISTQERNQPQHF
TGTGCCAGTAGTCCCATCGACAGGATAACTATTTCCACCCAAGAACGCAATCAGCCCCAGCATTTT
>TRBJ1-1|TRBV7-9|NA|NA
CASSLVRDTEAFF
TGTGCCAGCAGCTTAGTCAGGGACACTGAAGCTTTCTTT
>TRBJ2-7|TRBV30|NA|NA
CAWSLSYEQYF
TGTGCCTGGAGTTTATCCTACGAGCAGTACTTC
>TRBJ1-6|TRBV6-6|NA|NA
CASSYGRAYNSPLHF
TGTGCCAGCAGTTATGGGAGGGCCTATAATTCACCCCTCCACTTT
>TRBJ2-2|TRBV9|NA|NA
CASSVGNSGELFF
TGTGCCAGCAGCGTAGGTAACAGCGGGGAGCTGTTTTTT
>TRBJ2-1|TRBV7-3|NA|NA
CASSPPGPGDEQFF
TGTGCCAGCAGCCCGCCGGGTCCTGGAGATGAGCAGTTCTTC
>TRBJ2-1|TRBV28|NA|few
CASSPPLYNEQFF
TGTGCCAGCAGTCCCCCTCTTTACAATGAGCAGTTCTTC